This entry lists 17 T cell receptor beta chains sequenced from one sample in a study of cytomegalovirus exposure and HLA in healthy donors. Researchers ran the PCR with 60 Vbeta and 13 Jbeta primers. Sequencing was performed with immunoSEQ multiplex PCR; in TCRdb, only in-frame clones are kept and a portion is missing. The sample's table shows approximately 120,000 clones. The sequenced sample was PBMCs. The source is a man aged 25-45 years in good health and CMV-seronegative.

As DNA, the CDR3 is TGTGCCAGCAAGGGGGCGACCTATAATTCACCCCTCCACTTT. Protein sequence: CASKGATYNSPLHF. The chain employs TRBV2 and TRBJ1-6, with 7 bases fitting TRBD1. CDR1 and CDR2 from the germline V gene are SNHLY and FYNNEI. J lost 2 bases, V lost 7 bases, and 2 bases had no gene match. This CDR3 is 14 amino acids long.

The chain couples TRBV19 to TRBJ1-5; D might be TRBD1 (5 bases). The CDR3 has 15 residues. Trimming cost V 3 bases and J 7 bases, with 16 bases left between them. Germline V gene data show CDR1 as LNHDA and CDR2 as SQIVND (reference sequence). The DNA of the CDR3 is TGTGCCAGTAGTATTGTCCCCGAAGGGGTGCAGCCCCAGCATTTT. Translated, it gives CASSIVPEGVQPQHF.

The V call is TRBV28, the J call TRBJ1-4; 9 nucleotides line up with TRBD1. CDR3 length equals 17 residues. Germline V gene data show CDR1 as MDHEN and CDR2 as SYDVKM. V lost 4 bases and J lost 4; bases outside the gene matches: 10. Written as DNA, the CDR3 is TGTGCCAGCAGTTATCCCGGGACAGGGAAACTTAATGAAAAACTGTTTTTT. Amino acid sequence: CASSYPGTGKLNEKLFF.

V usage is TRBV6-1 and J usage is TRBJ1-5; no reliable D call. Germline V gene data show CDR1 as MNHNS and CDR2 as SASEGT. This CDR3 spans 14 amino acids. V was clipped by 2 bases and J by 8 bases, with 13 bases between them. DNA of the CDR3: TGTGCCAGCAGTGAACTCGCGGGCATGGAGCCCCAGCATTTT. The encoded protein is CASSELAGMEPQHF.

The chain links TRBV7-2 to TRBJ2-6; TRBD1 is a possible D gene (5 bases). Germline CDR1 reads SGHTA; CDR2 reads FQGNSA. V gave up 4 bases and J gave up 0 bases, with 13 bases separating them. This CDR3 is 17 amino acids long. The chain's CDR3 is CASSSKTDGSGANVLTF. In nucleotides, the CDR3 is TGTGCCAGCAGCTCGAAGACAGATGGCTCTGGGGCCAACGTCCTGACTTTC.

This chain joins TRBV5-1 and TRBJ2-4; 7 bases agree with TRBD1. Germline V lookup: CDR1 SGHRS, CDR2 YFSETQ. The CDR3 is 14 residues long. Trimming took 4 bases from V and 6 from J; bases not matched to a gene: 7. Here the CDR3 DNA reads TGCGCCAGCAGCCCAGACAGGGCCCTAAACATTCAGTACTTC. Amino acid sequence: CASSPDRALNIQYF.

The chain uses TRBV5-1 and TRBJ2-1; the match to TRBD2 covers 8 bases. Germline V CDR1 and CDR2: SGHRS, YFSETQ. The CDR3 loop spans 13 amino acids. Trimming took 0 bases from V and 9 from J; bases not matched to a gene: 2. The CDR3 spells CASSLGAGGEQFF. The CDR3 coding sequence is TGCGCCAGCAGCTTGGGGGCGGGAGGTGAGCAGTTCTTC.

V usage is TRBV7-2 and J usage is TRBJ2-1; 12 positions agree with TRBD2. Germline V CDR1 and CDR2: SGHTA, FQGNSA. The V and J ends lost 5 bases and 9 bases, in that order; junction bases with no gene match: 11. The CDR3 sequence is 16 residues long. The CDR3 sequence: CASSPLAGGRGGEQFF. CDR3 coding DNA: TGTGCCAGCAGCCCCCTAGCGGGAGGGCGAGGAGGTGAGCAGTTCTTC.

The chain is built from TRBV7-3 and TRBJ2-2, with TRBD2 as a possible D gene (5 bases). The CDR3 spans 16 residues. Germline V gene lookup returns CDR1 SGHTA and CDR2 FQGTGA. V was cut by 1 base and J by 0 bases, with 9 bases left in between. CDR3 protein: CASSLRRAANTGELFF. In DNA form, the CDR3 reads TGTGCCAGCAGCTTAAGGCGGGCCGCGAACACCGGGGAGCTGTTTTTT.

This chain joins TRBV5-1 and TRBJ2-5; perhaps TRBD2 as D (6 bases). This CDR3 region has 15 residues. Trimming took off 2 bases at V and 4 bases at J, with 15 bases between the two ends. The germline V gene has CDR1 SGHRS and CDR2 YFSETQ. CDR3 nucleotides: TGCGCCAGCAGCTTATCAACGGAGGGCCGAGAGACCCAGTACTTC. It codes for CASSLSTEGRETQYF.

The chain recombines TRBV6-5 with TRBJ2-3, with D hard to call. The V end was cut by 7 bases, the J end by 4 bases, with 6 bases between. The CDR3 contains 11 residues. The V gene's germline CDR1 is MNHEY and CDR2 SVGAGI. The CDR3 DNA reads as TGTGCCAGCACCCATTCAGATACGCAGTATTTT. Its protein is CASTHSDTQYF.

CDR3 in DNA: TGTGCCAGCAGTTTAATGGCGGGAGGGGGGGAGACCCAGTACTTC. Residues: CASSLMAGGGETQYF. The chain links TRBV27 to TRBJ2-5, with 9 bases fitting TRBD2. The V and J ends lost 2 bases and 5 bases, in that order; junction bases with no gene match: 6. In germline, CDR1 is MNHEY, CDR2 SMNVEV (reference sequence). The CDR3 sequence is 15 residues long.

The genes are TRBV15 and TRBJ1-1, with 8 bases aligning to TRBD1. The CDR3 contains 16 residues. Germline V gene lookup returns CDR1 LNHNV and CDR2 YYDKDF (reference sequence). V shed 3 bases, J shed 6 bases, and the junction held 12 bases outside the gene matches. The CDR3, as DNA: TGTGCCACCAGCAGGAGGCGGGCAGGGGGCGGCTCTGAAGCTTTCTTT. Amino acids: CATSRRRAGGGSEAFF.

The CDR3 coding sequence is TGTGCCAGCAGGCGGGCGACAGGGGGCGGCTTCTATGGCTACACCTTC. Amino acids: CASRRATGGGFYGYTF. V is TRBV27 and J is TRBJ1-2; 10 bases match TRBD1. Germline V gives CDR1 MNHEY, CDR2 SMNVEV (reference sequence). The CDR3 is made up of 16 amino acids. The junction had 11 bases not matched to a gene; V was cut back by 6 bases and J by 4 bases.

The chain links TRBV19 to TRBJ2-6; D remains ambiguous. Trimming removed 7 bases at V and 2 bases at J, with 9 bases between. CDR3 length: 14 amino acids. The germline gives CDR1 LNHDA, CDR2 SQIVND (reference sequence). This chain's CDR3 is CASTDSPGANVLTF. The CDR3 nucleotides read TGTGCCAGTACCGACTCACCTGGGGCCAACGTCCTGACTTTC. Full variable domain (outside the CDR3, taken from reference TRBV19 and TRBJ2-6): DGGITQSPKYLFRKEGQNVTLSCEQNLNHDAMYWYRQDPGQGLRLIYYSQIVNDFQKGDIAEGYSVSREKKESFPLTVTSAQKNPTAFYLCASTDSPGANVLTFGAGSRLTVL.

The J gene is TRBJ1-1, the V gene TRBV6-6, with 8 bases aligning to TRBD1. Looked up from germline, CDR1 is MNHNY and CDR2 is SVGAGI (reference sequence). V was pared by 2 bases and J by 6 bases, with 5 bases of the junction left unmatched. This CDR3 region has 14 residues. The DNA of the CDR3 is TGTGCCAGCAGTTACGCACAGGGGGGTCCTGAAGCTTTCTTT. Amino acid sequence: CASSYAQGGPEAFF.

V usage is TRBV30 and J usage is TRBJ2-7; tentative D call: TRBD2 (6 bases). The CDR3 has 14 residues. The germline V gene encodes CDR1 GTSNPN and CDR2 SVGIG (reference sequence). V gave up 1 base and J gave up 2 bases, with 12 bases separating them. Here the CDR3 reads CAWSEPGVPYEQYF. Here the CDR3 DNA reads TGTGCCTGGAGTGAGCCGGGAGTCCCCTACGAGCAGTACTTC. Drawing the rest from reference TRBV30 and TRBJ2-7, the complete variable domain is SQTIHQWPATLVQPVGSPLSLECTVEGTSNPNLYWYRQAAGRGLQLLFYSVGIGQISSEVPQNLSASRPQDRQFILSSKKLLLSDSGFYLCAWSEPGVPYEQYFGPGTRLTVT.